Listed here are 20 T cell receptor beta chains from one sample, sequenced in a study of cytomegalovirus exposure and HLA in healthy donors. The study ran its PCR with 60 Vbeta and 13 Jbeta primers. Produced via immunoSEQ multiplex PCR; TCRdb's table is partial and in-frame only. Found here are roughly 100,000 clones, more than 70% of them singletons; the top ten hold approximately 2.2%. What was sequenced was PBMCs. The receptors shown here come from a man younger than 40 in good health and CMV-seronegative.

Concerning this clone itself: Other nucleotide sequences from this sample produce the same CDR3. The chain has TRBV28 and TRBJ1-5, with D possibly TRBD1 on 6 matching bases. V lost 6 bases to trimming and J lost 2 bases, with 17 bases between them. Germline-derived CDR1 and CDR2 are MDHEN and SYDVKM. The CDR3 extends over 16 amino acids. The CDR3 is CASRPPGGLGNQPQHF. The CDR3 DNA follows: TGTGCCAGCAGACCCCCGGGGGGGCTAGGCAATCAGCCCCAGCATTTT. The complete variable domain, with remaining parts taken from reference TRBV28 and TRBJ1-5, reads DVKVTQSSRYLVKRTGEKVFLECVQDMDHENMFWYRQDPGLGLRLIYFSYDVKMKEKGDIPEGYSVSREKKERFSLILESASTNQTSMYLCASRPPGGLGNQPQHFGDGTRLSIL.

Only one count was recorded for this clone. V gene TRBV7-6 combines with J gene TRBJ2-7; D is possibly TRBD1 (5 bases). The CDR3 has 13 residues. CDR1 is SGHVS and CDR2 is FNYEAQ in the germline V gene. V lost 0 bases and J lost 4, with 7 bases in between. CDR3 sequence: CASSLADKYEQYF. The CDR3 region has the DNA TGTGCCAGCAGCTTAGCGGACAAATACGAGCAGTACTTC. Supplemented by reference TRBV7-6 and TRBJ2-7, the full variable domain reads GAGVSQSPRYKVTKRGQDVALRCDPISGHVSLYWYRQALGQGPEFLTYFNYEAQQDKSGLPNDRFSAERPEGSISTLTIQRTEQRDSAMYRCASSLADKYEQYFGPGTRLTVT.

The chain is built from TRBV4-1 and TRBJ2-7, with TRBD2 as a possible D gene (5 bases). V was shortened by 0 bases and J by 0 bases, with 15 bases between the two germline ends. Germline loops: CDR1 MGHRA, CDR2 YSYEKL. CDR3 size: 17 residues. CDR3 sequence reads: CASSQDPRTSSSYEQYF. In DNA, the CDR3 is TGCGCCAGCAGCCAAGATCCTAGGACTTCCTCCTCCTACGAGCAGTACTTC.

J is TRBJ2-3 and V is TRBV19, with TRBD1 as a possible D gene (5 bases). The ends were cut back, 5 bases at V and 4 bases at J, with 13 bases in the middle. This CDR3 is built from 14 residues. Germline CDR1 and CDR2: LNHDA and SQIVND (reference sequence). CDR3 loop: CASSLTTASDTQYF. As DNA, the CDR3 is TGTGCCAGTAGTCTGACGACAGCCTCAGATACGCAGTATTTT.

This clone has only a few counts. The chain has TRBV19 and TRBJ1-5; a weak D match, TRBD1 (6 bases). Germline values: CDR1 LNHDA, CDR2 SQIVND (reference sequence). The V end was cut by 4 bases, the J end by 5 bases, with 9 bases between. The CDR3 loop spans 13 amino acids. The CDR3, as DNA: TGTGCCAGTAGTAAGACAGGCGATCAGCCCCAGCATTTT. This translates into CASSKTGDQPQHF.

The V gene is TRBV29-1, the J gene TRBJ2-7; D not certain. CDR1 is SQVTM and CDR2 is ANQGSEA in the germline V gene. The CDR3 runs 12 residues. Trimming took off 4 bases at V and 0 bases at J, with 7 bases between the two ends. The chain's CDR3 is CSVATPSYEQYF. In nucleotides, the CDR3 is TGCAGCGTTGCGACACCCTCCTACGAGCAGTACTTC.

The chain joins TRBV4-1 to TRBJ2-5, with D possibly TRBD2 on 6 matching bases. V lost 1 base, J lost 4 bases, and 22 bases lay in between. CDR3 length: 18 amino acids. Germline loops: CDR1 MGHRA, CDR2 YSYEKL. In DNA, the CDR3 is TGCGCCAGCAGCCAAGCCGACTCATCCACCTGGAGGGGAGAGACCCAGTACTTC. This encodes CASSQADSSTWRGETQYF.

This chain links TRBV18 with TRBJ2-7; TRBD2 agrees at 7 bases. Germline CDR1 and CDR2: KGHSH and LQKENI. V shed 3 bases and J 3 bases; nucleotides not matched to a gene: 2. This CDR3 has 13 residues. The CDR3 here is CASSPGTNYEQYF. In DNA form, the CDR3 reads TGTGCCAGCTCACCCGGGACTAACTACGAGCAGTACTTC.

For the CDR3, the DNA is TGCAGCGTTGGTCTAGCGGGAGGCTTAGATACGCAGTATTTT. Protein: CSVGLAGGLDTQYF. The V and J genes are TRBV29-1 and TRBJ2-3, with 11 bases fitting TRBD2. The length of the CDR3 is 14 residues. Germline V lookup: CDR1 SQVTM, CDR2 ANQGSEA. The V gene end was trimmed by 4 bases and the J gene end by 5 bases; junction bases not matched to a gene: 5.

The chain links TRBV5-4 to TRBJ2-2; 7 bases agree with TRBD2. The CDR3 is 16 amino acids. J gave up 0 bases and V 4 bases, and 6 bases lay outside the gene matches. Per the germline V gene, CDR1 is SGHNT and CDR2 is YYREEE (reference sequence). The CDR3 coding sequence is TGTGCCAGCAGCGGGGACTATCTAACGAACACCGGGGAGCTGTTTTTT. Translation gives CASSGDYLTNTGELFF.

The chain employs TRBV5-6 and TRBJ2-1; possibly TRBD2 for D (7 bases). Trimming stripped 4 bases from V and 4 bases from J, with 15 bases between. This CDR3 has 15 residues. Germline lookup yields CDR1 SGHDT and CDR2 YYEEEE. The CDR3 coding sequence is TGTGCCAGCAGCACCACAGGGAGGGGGTACAATGAGCAGTTCTTC. Translated, it gives CASSTTGRGYNEQFF.

This clone was detected only once. V usage is TRBV10-3 and J usage is TRBJ1-3; D perhaps matches TRBD1 (5 bases). Germline V gives CDR1 ENHRY, CDR2 SYGVKD. V lost 3 bases, J lost 7 bases, and 16 bases lay in between. The CDR3 runs to 15 residues. Here the CDR3 DNA reads TGTGCCATCAGTGACAGGGAAATCAATTGGAACACCATATATTTT. Protein product: CAISDREINWNTIYF.

The chain has TRBV11-2 and TRBJ2-7; tentative D call: TRBD2 (6 bases). V gave up 0 bases and J gave up 3 bases, with 12 bases separating them. The CDR3 consists of 15 residues. The germline V gene encodes CDR1 SGHAT and CDR2 FQNNGV. The DNA of the CDR3 is TGTGCCAGCAGCTTAGAGCGGGAAAGTTTCTACGAGCAGTACTTC. Protein product: CASSLERESFYEQYF.

The V call is TRBV5-1, the J call TRBJ1-5, with a tentative D call TRBD1 (6 bases). Germline V gives CDR1 SGHRS, CDR2 YFSETQ. V shed 3 bases and J shed 2 bases, with 9 bases lying between them. CDR3 length equals 14 residues. Written as DNA, the CDR3 is TGCGCCAGCAGCTCACAGGGTGGCAATCAGCCCCAGCATTTT. This codes for CASSSQGGNQPQHF.

The chain's CDR3 is CASSLPDSNGYTF. In nucleotides, the CDR3 is TGTGCCAGCAGCTTGCCGGACAGTAACGGCTACACCTTC. J is TRBJ1-2 and V is TRBV5-4, with D possibly being TRBD1 (6 bases). The CDR3 is made up of 13 amino acids. Germline values: CDR1 SGHNT, CDR2 YYREEE (reference sequence). V was cut by 1 base and J by 8 bases, with 12 bases left in between.

The rearrangement links TRBV4-1 to TRBJ1-2; weak D call: TRBD1 (5 bases). Per the germline V gene, CDR1 is MGHRA and CDR2 is YSYEKL. CDR3 size: 14 residues. Trimming removed 0 bases at V and 2 bases at J, with 7 bases between. CDR3 residues: CASSQEPGNYGYTF. CDR3 DNA sequence: TGCGCCAGCAGCCAAGAGCCAGGGAACTATGGCTACACCTTC.

This chain uses TRBV7-9 with TRBJ2-1; TRBD1 agrees at 7 bases. J was trimmed by 2 bases and V by 5 bases; bases with no gene match: 9. CDR3 length: 16 amino acids. Looked up from germline, CDR1 is SEHNR and CDR2 is FQNEAQ (reference sequence). CDR3 coding DNA: TGTGCCAGCAGCCCATTTACAGGGGCGGCCTACAATGAGCAGTTCTTC. It translates to CASSPFTGAAYNEQFF.

The chain carries TRBV4-2 and TRBJ2-1; the D gene is possibly TRBD2 (6 bases). The CDR3 consists of 16 residues. Germline CDR1 and CDR2: LGHNA and YNFKEQ. The V and J ends lost 1 base and 1 base respectively, with 11 bases between them. This CDR3 is CASSQVARGSYNEQFF. In nucleotides, the CDR3 is TGTGCCAGCAGCCAAGTAGCCCGGGGGTCCTACAATGAGCAGTTCTTC.

The rearrangement uses TRBV7-9 and TRBJ2-7, with D perhaps matching TRBD1 (6 bases). This CDR3 has 14 amino acids. The germline V gene encodes CDR1 SEHNR and CDR2 FQNEAQ (reference sequence). Trimming took off 4 bases at V and 5 bases at J, with 15 bases between the two ends. CDR3 amino acids: CASSYGQIWDEQYF. Written as DNA, the CDR3 is TGTGCCAGCAGCTACGGACAGATTTGGGACGAGCAGTACTTC.

V is TRBV5-1 and J is TRBJ2-1; D gene uncertain. This CDR3 contains 15 residues. Germline CDR1 reads SGHRS; CDR2 reads YFSETQ. Trimming cost V 2 bases and J 6 bases, with 15 bases left between them. In DNA, the CDR3 is TGCGCCAGCAGCTTTACGCCAGGCCTGGGCAATGAGCAGTTCTTC. Protein product: CASSFTPGLGNEQFF.